The present entry profiles one TCR beta chain with its context. Its antigen remains unidentified. No much larger clone exists at a distance of one base, and base qualities are not known. The data originate from a study of PD-L1 blockade in urothelial cancer (dated by TCRdb to 2015 to 2018). Notes on the research overall: All patients started therapy in about 2014 and received atezolizumab 1,200 mg intravenously every 3 weeks. About 90% of the roughly 30 patients were males with bladder-origin urothelial cancer, and about 65% of the roughly 29 reported a prior smoking history. An ECOG performance status of 0 or 1 was recorded for the patients, and 0 to 3 prior chemotherapy regimens had been received by the patients. Blood samples were analyzed at two time points: 3 weeks after treatment start (second dose) and 6 weeks after treatment start. Blood samples yielded a median of around 130,000 T cells and approximately 83,000 unique TCRs, with median clonality roughly 0.084. Somatic, immune and clinical correlates of response to PD-L1 blockade with atezolizumab in urothelial cancer were the focus of an exploratory multi-omic analysis. TCR sequencing covered pretreatment tumor samples and matched, serially collected peripheral blood taken before and after atezolizumab treatment. Durable clinical benefit was defined as progression-free survival longer than 6 months, and TCR features were also tested against progression-free and overall survival. In the same patients who had TCR sequencing, pretreatment tumors also underwent whole exome sequencing and RNA sequencing. Nine patients reached durable clinical benefit, while around 19 patients did not. Pretreatment blood TCR-seq was available for under 35 patients, at least one posttreatment blood collection was obtained for approximately 24 patients, and tumor TCR-seq was available for approximately 24 patients. Findings and caveats that apply to the study as a whole: A pretreatment peripheral blood TCR clonality below the median was linked to improved progression-free and overall survival. Because of the small sample size (n ≈ 31) and the many exploratory analyses performed, the results are intended to be regarded as hypothesis-generating. Among patients with durable benefit, tumor-associated TCR clones showed greater expansion in peripheral blood 3 weeks after treatment started (n = 22, p = 0.022).

Synthetic TCR analog templates were spiked into each PCR to estimate absolute template abundance from read counts. The immunoSEQ assay used bias-controlled V and J gene primers to amplify TCRbeta CDR3 regions from genomic DNA. Rearranged TCRbeta segments were sequenced at approximately 20X coverage. As for how the authors treated the data: Sequencing errors were corrected by clustering, and CDR3s were annotated against IMGT so that V, D and J genes could be assigned. Downstream analyses used only productive TCRbeta rearrangements, leaving out any out-of-frame or stop-codon sequences. Clonality was calculated as one minus the Shannon entropy normalized by the log of the number of unique productive sequences. Clones differing between time points or between blood and tumor were identified by Fisher's exact test with Benjamini-Hochberg correction at adjusted p below 0.01. TCRdb obtained this table from immuneACCESS and retained in-frame rearrangements with V and J assigned. These tables miss some clones; where compared with another copy, unresolved V genes account for less than half of the shortfall, and the remainder is unexplained. V, J and clone size reflect that table, while D and trimming were determined from the DNA. The sample table shows 70,000 to 80,000 clones, and around four fifths are seen once. In total, the top ten clones hold approximately 6.7% of the sample.

What the time point label conveys for this sample: pretreatment peripheral blood. A cohort of 25 to 35 patients with locally advanced or metastatic urothelial carcinoma, treated at Memorial Sloan Kettering on a trial protocol, was included. Peripheral blood mononuclear cells were collected pretreatment and during treatment, at between 1 and 8 total time points per patient. The Qiagen DNeasy Blood extraction kit was used to purify genomic DNA from total PBMCs and from tumor samples. Collected pretreatment and during treatment, PBMCs were isolated and stored as previously described. CDR1 SGHAT and CDR2 FQNNGV were looked up in the germline V gene. There are 14 amino acids in the CDR3, from cysteine to phenylalanine inclusive. Of all the DNA, just the CDR3 is kept, 42 bases in frame from base 1. V lost 5 bases and J lost 4 bases, and the count of bases not matched to a germline gene is 4.

This TCR derives from a man in his forties or fifties with urothelial cancer. The sequence joins TRBV11-2 to TRBJ2-2, with TRBD1 identical over 7 junction bases. The specimen comprised PBMCs, sampled around atezolizumab (anti-PD-L1) treatment. The DNA sequence is TGTGCCAGCAGCCGGGGACAGTCCACCGGGGAGCTGTTTTTT. This gives the protein CASSRGQSTGELFF.